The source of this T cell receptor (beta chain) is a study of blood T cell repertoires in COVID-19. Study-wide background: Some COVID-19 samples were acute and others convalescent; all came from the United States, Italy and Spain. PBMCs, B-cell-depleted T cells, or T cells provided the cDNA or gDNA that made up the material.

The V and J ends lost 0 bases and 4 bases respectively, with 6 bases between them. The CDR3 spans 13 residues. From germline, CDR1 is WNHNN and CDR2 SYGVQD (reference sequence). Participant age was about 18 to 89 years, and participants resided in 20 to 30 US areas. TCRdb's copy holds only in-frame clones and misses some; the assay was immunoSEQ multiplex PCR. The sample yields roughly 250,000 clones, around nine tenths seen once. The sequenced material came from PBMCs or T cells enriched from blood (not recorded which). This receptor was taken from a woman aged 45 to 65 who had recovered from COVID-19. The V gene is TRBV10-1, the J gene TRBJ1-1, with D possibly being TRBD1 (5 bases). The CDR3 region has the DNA TGCGCCAGCAGTGAGTCGGGGGGCACTGAAGCTTTCTTT. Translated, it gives CASSESGGTEAFF.